This entry lists 2 T cell receptor beta chains sequenced from one sample in a study of technical replicates of blood from a handful of donors. Sequencing used immunoSEQ multiplex PCR; TCRdb keeps in-frame clones, though not all of them. The sample lists tens of thousands of clones; about 98% were seen once. The sequenced sample consisted of T cells isolated from PBMCs. The receptors come from a human donor in good health.

This chain joins TRBV7-6 and TRBJ2-5; no firm D call. The germline V gene has CDR1 SGHVS and CDR2 FNYEAQ. The CDR3 length is 12 residues. V was clipped by 2 bases and J by 7 bases, with 8 bases between them. The CDR3 spells CASSLSSGTQYF. The CDR3 bases are TGTGCCAGCAGCTTAAGCTCAGGGACCCAGTACTTC.

The genes are TRBV9 and TRBJ2-1; 12 bases match TRBD2. Germline V lookup: CDR1 SGDLS, CDR2 YYNGEE. V dropped 0 bases and J dropped 11; count of bases not matched to a gene: 6. The length of the CDR3 is 15 residues. The CDR3 loop is CASSVASGGVHQQFF. CDR3 bases: TGTGCCAGCAGCGTAGCTAGCGGGGGGGTCCATCAGCAGTTCTTC.